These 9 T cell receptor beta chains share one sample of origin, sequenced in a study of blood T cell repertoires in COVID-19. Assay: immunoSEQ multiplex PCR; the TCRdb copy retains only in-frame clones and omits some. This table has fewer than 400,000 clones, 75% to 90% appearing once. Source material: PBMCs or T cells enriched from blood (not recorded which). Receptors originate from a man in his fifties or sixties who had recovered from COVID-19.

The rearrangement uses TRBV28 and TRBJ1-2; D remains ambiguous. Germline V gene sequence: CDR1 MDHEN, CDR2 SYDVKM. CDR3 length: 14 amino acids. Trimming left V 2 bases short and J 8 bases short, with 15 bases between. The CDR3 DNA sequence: TGTGCCAGCAGTTTAGGAGGTGCTGGTCGGGGCTACACCTTC. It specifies CASSLGGAGRGYTF.

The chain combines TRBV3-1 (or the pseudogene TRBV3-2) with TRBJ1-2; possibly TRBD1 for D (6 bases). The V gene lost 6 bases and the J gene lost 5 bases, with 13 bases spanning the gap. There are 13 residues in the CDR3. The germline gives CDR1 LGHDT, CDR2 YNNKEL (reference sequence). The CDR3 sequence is CASSNRVQYGYTF. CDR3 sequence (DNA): TGTGCCAGCAGTAACAGGGTCCAGTATGGCTACACCTTC.

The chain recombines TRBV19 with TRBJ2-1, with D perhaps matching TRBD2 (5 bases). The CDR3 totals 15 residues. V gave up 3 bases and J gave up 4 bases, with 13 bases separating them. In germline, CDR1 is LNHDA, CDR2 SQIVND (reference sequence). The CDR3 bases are TGTGCCAGTAGTATGCAAAGCCGGGGATACAATGAGCAGTTCTTC. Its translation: CASSMQSRGYNEQFF.

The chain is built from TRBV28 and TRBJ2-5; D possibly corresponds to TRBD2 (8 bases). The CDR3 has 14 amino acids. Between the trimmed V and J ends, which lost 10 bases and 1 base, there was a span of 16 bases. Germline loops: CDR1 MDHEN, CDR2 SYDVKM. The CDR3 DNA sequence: TGTGCCACGGGAGGGGGACAGATCCAAGAGACCCAGTACTTC. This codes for CATGGGQIQETQYF.

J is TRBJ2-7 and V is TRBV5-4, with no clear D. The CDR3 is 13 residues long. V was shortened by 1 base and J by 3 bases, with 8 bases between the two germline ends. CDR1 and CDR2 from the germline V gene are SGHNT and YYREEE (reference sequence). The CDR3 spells CASSLYRGYEQYF. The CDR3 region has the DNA TGTGCCAGCAGCTTGTATCGAGGCTACGAGCAGTACTTC.

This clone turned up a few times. CDR3 DNA: TGTGCCAGCAGCCACTGGACTAGCGACCAAGAGACCCAGTACTTC. Amino acids: CASSHWTSDQETQYF. The chain uses TRBV3-1 (or the pseudogene TRBV3-2) and TRBJ2-5; TRBD2 agrees at 9 bases. The length of the CDR3 is 15 residues. Germline CDR1 reads LGHDT; CDR2 reads YNNKEL (reference sequence). With 3 bases clipped from V and 0 bases from J, the junction kept 2 bases outside the gene matches.

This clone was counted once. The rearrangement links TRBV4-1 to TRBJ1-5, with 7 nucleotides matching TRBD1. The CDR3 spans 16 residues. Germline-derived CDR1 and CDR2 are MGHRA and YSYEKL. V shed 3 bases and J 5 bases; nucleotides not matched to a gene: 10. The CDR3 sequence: CASSQQTTGIDQPQHF. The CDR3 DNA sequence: TGCGCCAGCAGCCAGCAGACGACAGGGATAGATCAGCCCCAGCATTTT.

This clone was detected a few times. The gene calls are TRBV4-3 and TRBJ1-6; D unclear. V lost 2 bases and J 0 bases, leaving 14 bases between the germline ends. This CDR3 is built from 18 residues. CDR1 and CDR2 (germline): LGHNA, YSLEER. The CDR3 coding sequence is TGCGCCAGCAGCCAACACACAGCTGGGAGCTCCTATAATTCACCCCTCCACTTT. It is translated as CASSQHTAGSSYNSPLHF.

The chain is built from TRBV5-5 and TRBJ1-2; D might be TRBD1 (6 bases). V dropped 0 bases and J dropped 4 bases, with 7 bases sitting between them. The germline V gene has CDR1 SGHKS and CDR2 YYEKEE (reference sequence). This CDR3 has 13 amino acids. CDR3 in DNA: TGTGCCAGCAGCTTGGCGGACAGCTATGGCTACACCTTC. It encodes CASSLADSYGYTF.